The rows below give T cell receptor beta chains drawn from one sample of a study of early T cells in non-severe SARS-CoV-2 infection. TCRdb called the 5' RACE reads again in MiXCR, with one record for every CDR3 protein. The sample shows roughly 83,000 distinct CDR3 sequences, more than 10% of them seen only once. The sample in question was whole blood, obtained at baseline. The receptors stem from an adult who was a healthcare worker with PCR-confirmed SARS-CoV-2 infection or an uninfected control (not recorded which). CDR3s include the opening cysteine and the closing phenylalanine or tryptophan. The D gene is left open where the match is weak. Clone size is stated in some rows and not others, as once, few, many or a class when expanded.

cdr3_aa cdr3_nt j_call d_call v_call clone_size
CASRPGTGGLYSPLHF TGTGCCAGCAGACCCGGGACAGGGGGACTTTATTCACCCCTCCACTTT TRBJ1-6 TRBD1 TRBV12-3/TRBV12-4 NA
CASSLAPGANTEAFF TGTGCCAGCAGCTTAGCCCCAGGAGCGAACACTGAAGCTTTCTTT TRBJ1-1 NA TRBV11-2 few
CARRGTGGSTEAFF TGTGCCAGACGGGGGACAGGGGGAAGCACTGAAGCTTTCTTT TRBJ1-1 TRBD1 TRBV28 few
CASSLQRGVTEAFF TGTGCCAGCAGTTTACAGAGGGGGGTCACTGAAGCTTTCTTT TRBJ1-1 NA TRBV28 few
CASSVATGSYEQYF TGTGCCAGCAGCGTAGCGACAGGGTCCTACGAGCAGTACTTC TRBJ2-7 TRBD1 TRBV9 many
CATHDFNEQYF TGTGCCACCCATGATTTCAACGAGCAGTACTTC TRBJ2-7 NA TRBV6-2/TRBV6-3 NA
CASSIGTGVDEQYF TGTGCCAGCAGCATAGGGACAGGGGTTGACGAGCAGTACTTC TRBJ2-7 TRBD1 TRBV9 few
CASSPRGETQYF TGTGCCAGCAGCCCGAGGGGGGAGACCCAGTACTTC TRBJ2-5 NA TRBV11-2 many
CASSLALHSNQPQHF TGTGCCAGCAGCTTAGCACTTCATAGCAATCAGCCCCAGCATTTT TRBJ1-5 NA TRBV7-2 few
CASSQGTAREDGYTF TGCGCCAGCAGCCAGGGAACGGCCAGGGAAGATGGCTACACCTTC TRBJ1-2 NA TRBV4-1 many
CASSANSRWPDTQYF TGCGCCAGCAGCGCAAACTCGCGGTGGCCAGATACGCAGTATTTT TRBJ2-3 NA TRBV5-1 few
CASILGLAGGEQYF TGTGCCAGCATCCTTGGGCTAGCGGGTGGCGAGCAGTACTTC TRBJ2-7 TRBD2 TRBV12-3/TRBV12-4 NA
CASSFDRGHNEKLFF TGCGCCAGCAGCTTTGACAGGGGCCATAATGAAAAACTGTTTTTT TRBJ1-4 TRBD1 TRBV5-1 NA
CASSRSGENTGELFF TGTGCCAGCAGCCGAAGCGGGGAAAACACCGGGGAGCTGTTTTTT TRBJ2-2 TRBD2 TRBV7-9 many
CASSEDRGANEQYF TGTGCCAGCAGCGAGGACAGGGGGGCGAACGAGCAGTACTTC TRBJ2-7 TRBD1 TRBV11-2 NA
CASSLASETSGALDTQYF TGTGCCAGCAGCTTAGCGAGTGAAACTAGCGGGGCCCTCGATACGCAGTATTTT TRBJ2-3 TRBD2 TRBV7-2 NA
CASSMNRYEQYF TGTGCCAGCAGTATGAACCGCTACGAGCAGTACTTC TRBJ2-7 NA TRBV5-4 NA
CASNPGGEYEQYF TGTGCCAGTAACCCCGGCGGAGAATACGAGCAGTACTTC TRBJ2-7 NA TRBV19 few
CASSLARGLRQPQHF TGTGCCAGCAGTTTAGCGCGGGGTTTACGGCAGCCCCAGCATTTT TRBJ1-5 NA TRBV12-3/TRBV12-4 NA
CASSQTGPQETQYF TGCGCCAGCAGCCAGACAGGCCCCCAAGAGACCCAGTACTTC TRBJ2-5 NA TRBV4-1 few
CASSFRGQQPQHF TGTGCCAGCAGTTTCAGGGGGCAACAGCCCCAGCATTTT TRBJ1-5 TRBD1 TRBV12-3/TRBV12-4 few
CASSPVLGTAYEQYF TGTGCCAGCAGTCCTGTCTTGGGGACTGCCTACGAGCAGTACTTC TRBJ2-7 NA TRBV28 few
CASSQPGLAGDEQFF TGTGCCAGCTCACAGCCGGGACTAGCGGGAGATGAGCAGTTCTTC TRBJ2-1 TRBD2 TRBV18 NA
CASSLGQGLNTEAFF TGCGCCAGCAGCTTGGGTCAGGGACTGAACACTGAAGCTTTCTTT TRBJ1-1 NA TRBV5-1 NA
CSATPGETQYF TGCAGTGCTACACCCGGGGAGACGCAGTATTTT TRBJ2-3 NA TRBV20-1 NA
CASSPTDRDGTEAFF TGTGCCAGCAGCCCGACGGACAGGGACGGGACTGAAGCTTTCTTT TRBJ1-1 TRBD1 TRBV12-3/TRBV12-4 many
CAWSVGTVNTEAFF TGTGCCTGGAGTGTAGGGACAGTGAACACTGAAGCTTTCTTT TRBJ1-1 TRBD1 TRBV30 few
CAISGRSNNEQFF TGTGCCATCAGCGGGAGAAGTAACAATGAGCAGTTCTTC TRBJ2-1 TRBD2 TRBV28 few
CASSPSGTAYGYTF TGTGCCAGCAGTCCTAGCGGGACAGCCTATGGCTACACCTTC TRBJ1-2 TRBD1 TRBV12-3/TRBV12-4 NA
CASSLYGGSNAEAFF TGTGCCAGCAGCTTATATGGGGGTTCGAACGCTGAAGCTTTCTTT TRBJ1-1 NA TRBV7-3 NA
CASRDSGTYNEQFF TGTGCCAGCAGGGATAGCGGGACCTACAATGAGCAGTTCTTC TRBJ2-1 TRBD2 TRBV2 NA
CASSFRTGSNQPQHF TGTGCCAGCAGTTTCCGGACAGGATCGAATCAGCCCCAGCATTTT TRBJ1-5 TRBD1 TRBV2 NA
CASKGGVTNSPLHF TGCGCCAGCAAGGGTGGGGTCACTAATTCACCCCTCCACTTT TRBJ1-6 NA TRBV10-2 many
CASSRTMNTEAFF TGTGCCAGCAGCCGCACAATGAACACTGAAGCTTTCTTT TRBJ1-1 NA TRBV3-1 NA
CASSLDPRGLIPNEQYF TGTGCCAGCAGCCTAGACCCACGAGGGTTGATACCGAACGAGCAGTACTTC TRBJ2-7 NA TRBV13 many
CASMELGGVGTGELFF TGTGCCAGTATGGAACTAGGAGGGGTTGGCACCGGGGAGCTGTTTTTT TRBJ2-2 NA TRBV19 NA
CASRALPTGTDTEAFF TGTGCCAGCAGAGCCTTACCGACGGGGACCGACACTGAAGCTTTCTTT TRBJ1-1 NA TRBV6-5 many
CASSALGDTQYF TGTGCCAGCAGTGCCTTAGGGGATACGCAGTATTTT TRBJ2-3 NA TRBV6-1 NA
CASSPDPGGNSPLHF TGTGCCAGCAGCCCGGACCCAGGGGGCAATTCACCCCTCCACTTT TRBJ1-6 TRBD1 TRBV12-3/TRBV12-4 NA
CASSLKGTTGELFF TGTGCCAGCAGCTTAAAGGGGACGACCGGGGAGCTGTTTTTT TRBJ2-2 NA TRBV7-9 few
CASSHVVAGYTF TGTGCCAGCAGCCATGTAGTAGCCGGCTACACCTTC TRBJ1-2 NA TRBV12-3/TRBV12-4 NA
CASSPRGSSPLHF TGTGCCAGCAGCCCCAGGGGGAGTTCACCCCTCCACTTT TRBJ1-6 TRBD1 TRBV7-9 many
CAISSGTRTHEQFF TGTGCCATCAGCTCCGGGACTCGAACACATGAGCAGTTCTTC TRBJ2-1 NA TRBV10-3 NA
CAWDTGGSGANVLTF TGTGCCTGGGACACAGGGGGCTCTGGGGCCAACGTCCTGACTTTC TRBJ2-6 TRBD1 TRBV30 many
CAIEGLAGIRGQYF TGTGCCATCGAGGGACTAGCGGGAATAAGGGGGCAGTATTTT TRBJ2-3 TRBD2 TRBV12-3/TRBV12-4 NA
CASSFTTRTKVDYGYTF TGTGCCAGCAGTTTTACCACACGGACAAAGGTAGACTATGGCTACACCTTC TRBJ1-2 NA TRBV28 many
CASSPATGSEAFF TGTGCCAGCAGTCCTGCGACAGGGTCTGAAGCTTTCTTT TRBJ1-1 TRBD1 TRBV12-3/TRBV12-4 many
CASSLGGIDNQPQHF TGTGCCAGCAGCCTGGGAGGGATCGACAATCAGCCCCAGCATTTT TRBJ1-5 NA TRBV5-5 many
CASSVEGLASYNEQFF TGTGCCAGCAGCGTAGAGGGACTAGCGAGTTACAATGAGCAGTTCTTC TRBJ2-1 TRBD2 TRBV9 many
CAASRPYSNQPQHF TGTGCCGCCTCAAGGCCCTATAGCAATCAGCCCCAGCATTTT TRBJ1-5 NA TRBV19 NA
CASSFSSTGTARVTQYF TGTGCCAGCAGCTTTTCATCAACCGGGACGGCACGAGTCACGCAGTATTTT TRBJ2-3 NA TRBV28 NA